What follows is one T cell receptor (beta chain) and its context. This clonotype was seen repeatedly, ten times or more. This receptor's antigen is unknown. Base qualities are not provided; no much larger clone lies one nucleotide away. This specimen comes from a study of response to subunit inactivated influenza vaccine (dated by TCRdb to 2016 to 2019). As for the study more broadly: To follow how T cells responded to a trivalent subunit inactivated influenza vaccine, the researchers relied on deep quantitative profiling of the T cell receptor repertoire.

The library came from RT-PCR. Reads for this sample came from an Illumina HiSeq 2500. Using fastp at Q25 and MiXCR, TCRdb reprocessed the public reads and kept productive beta chains. Every CDR3 protein is listed once, alongside the most common genes and DNA of its rows. For this sample there are around 530,000 distinct CDR3 sequences; around 11% appear just once. The top ten clonotypes cover roughly 10% of the sample. The germline V gene provides CDR1 MNHEY and CDR2 SVGAGI. The CDR3 runs 12 residues from the cysteine to the phenylalanine. CDR3 DNA only is kept here, 36 bases in frame from base 1. V is reduced by 6 bases and J by 1 base, leaving a spacing of 6 bases between them. Results the study describes overall, beyond this receptor: It was suggested by the authors that each seasonal influenza vaccination may recruit only a limited number of new T cells.

Sequencing used PBMCs from blood, obtained on the day of vaccination. This sequence was found in a man aged 45-60 years who received an inactivated influenza vaccine. Donor details come from another sample of the same person, matched by shared clones. Rearrangement joined TRBV6-5 to TRBJ1-1, with no confident D gene call. The bases read TGTGCCAGCAGCCGAGGGAACACTGAAGCTTTCTTT. This sequence encodes CASSRGNTEAFF.